One and the same sample provided the 28 T cell receptor beta chains below, sequenced in a study of shared clonotypes between healthy human individuals. Sequencing was performed with immunoSEQ multiplex PCR; in TCRdb, only in-frame clones are kept and a portion is missing. In the table there are 2.3 million or so clones, approximately 93% of which are singletons. Sample: naive CD4+ T cells from PBMCs. Subset here: CD45RA+ positively selected. The receptors stem from a man aged 18 to 35 in good health. Some clones in this sample may be carry-over from other donors' samples.

This chain connects TRBV11-3 to TRBJ2-1; the match to TRBD2 covers 7 bases. Trimming at V came to 6 bases and at J to 2 bases, leaving 4 bases not matched to a gene. Germline V gene data show CDR1 as SGHNT and CDR2 as YENEEA. This CDR3 region has 14 residues. The CDR3 sequence: CASSWTSAYNEQFF. The DNA for the CDR3 is TGTGCCAGCAGTTGGACTAGTGCCTACAATGAGCAGTTCTTC.

This chain joins TRBV5-1 and TRBJ2-5; no clear D. Germline assignment: CDR1 SGHRS and CDR2 YFSETQ. Trimming shortened V by 6 bases and J by 5 bases, and 11 bases separated the two germline ends. The CDR3 covers 12 residues. The CDR3 region has the DNA TGCGCCAGCAACGAACCCGGGGAGACCCAGTACTTC. Its translation: CASNEPGETQYF. The full variable domain, in which reference TRBV5-1 and TRBJ2-5 provide the parts outside the CDR3, is KAGVTQTPRYLIKTRGQQVTLSCSPISGHRSVSWYQQTPGQGLQFLFEYFSETQRNKGNFPGRFSGRQFSNSRSEMNVSTLELGDSALYLCASNEPGETQYFGPGTRLLVL.

V gene TRBV5-1 combines with J gene TRBJ2-1; D call uncertain. The CDR3 is 14 amino acids. V gave up 0 bases and J gave up 5 bases, with 9 bases separating them. Germline V gene data show CDR1 as SGHRS and CDR2 as YFSETQ. The CDR3 loop is CASSLAAPDNEQFF. The CDR3 DNA follows: TGCGCCAGCAGCTTGGCGGCGCCTGACAATGAGCAGTTCTTC. The full variable domain, with the rest looked up from reference TRBV5-1 and TRBJ2-1, is KAGVTQTPRYLIKTRGQQVTLSCSPISGHRSVSWYQQTPGQGLQFLFEYFSETQRNKGNFPGRFSGRQFSNSRSEMNVSTLELGDSALYLCASSLAAPDNEQFFGPGTRLTVL.

The genes are TRBV15 and TRBJ2-7; 12 bases are a match to TRBD2. Trimming at V came to 5 bases and at J to 5 bases, leaving 4 bases not matched to a gene. CDR3 length equals 14 residues. Germline lookup yields CDR1 LNHNV and CDR2 YYDKDF (reference sequence). The CDR3 nucleotides read TGTGCCACCAGCGTTTCTAGCGGGAGGGACGAGCAGTACTTC. Residues: CATSVSSGRDEQYF. Full variable domain (remainder filled in from reference TRBV15 and TRBJ2-7): DAMVIQNPRYQVTQFGKPVTLSCSQTLNHNVMYWYQQKSSQAPKLLFHYYDKDFNNEADTPDNFQSRRPNTSFCFLDIRSPGLGDTAMYLCATSVSSGRDEQYFGPGTRLTVT.

The chain employs TRBV21-1 and TRBJ2-3; the table names TRBD2, a call not compared with the DNA. TRBV21-1 is noted as a pseudogene. This CDR3 spans 10 amino acids. DNA for the CDR3: TGTGCCAGCAGCAAAGAATTCTTGTATTTT. Amino acids: CASSKEFLYF.

The chain recombines TRBV27 with TRBJ1-2, with D possibly TRBD1 on 6 matching bases. The germline CDR1 and CDR2 sequences are MNHEY and SMNVEV (reference sequence). The length of the CDR3 is 14 residues. Deletions cut 3 bases from V and 5 bases from J, with 13 bases between. CDR3: CASSFQGRGYGYTF. Written as DNA, the CDR3 is TGTGCCAGCAGTTTCCAGGGGAGAGGATATGGCTACACCTTC.

J is TRBJ2-7 and V is TRBV9, with D possibly matching TRBD1 (6 bases). This CDR3 contains 15 residues. CDR1 and CDR2 from the germline V gene are SGDLS and YYNGEE. V was shortened by 7 bases and J by 4 bases, with 21 bases between the two germline ends. The CDR3, as DNA: TGTGCCAGCGGTACAGGGAACCCCCCCTTGTACGAGCAGTACTTC. This translates into CASGTGNPPLYEQYF.

As to this clone: The same CDR3 also results from other DNA sequences found in this sample. This rearrangement joins TRBV7-2 to TRBJ2-7, with 7 bases aligning to TRBD2. The germline CDR1 and CDR2 sequences are SGHTA and FQGNSA. The CDR3 is 15 residues long. Trimming cost V 0 bases and J 4 bases; bases outside gene matches: 6. The CDR3 sequence is CASSLAGGPSYEQYF. For the CDR3, the DNA is TGTGCCAGCAGCTTAGCGGGAGGGCCCTCGTACGAGCAGTACTTC.

This clone was detected only a few times. This rearrangement joins TRBV27 to TRBJ1-2; TRBD1 matches at 7 bases. Trimming cost V 5 bases and J 3 bases; bases outside gene matches: 3. Germline CDR1 MNHEY, CDR2 SMNVEV (reference sequence). The CDR3 has 13 amino acids. The CDR3 loop is CASSDQGDYGYTF. DNA for the CDR3: TGTGCCAGCAGTGACCAGGGGGACTATGGCTACACCTTC.

In regard to this clone: The sample carries other DNA sequences with the same CDR3. V and J are TRBV7-3 and TRBJ2-1; 7 positions match TRBD1. Germline V lookup: CDR1 SGHTA, CDR2 FQGTGA. The V segment lost 5 bases and the J segment 7 bases; nucleotides outside the gene matches: 5. The CDR3 spans 13 residues. This CDR3 is CASSSRQGNEQFF. The CDR3 nucleotides read TGTGCCAGCAGCAGCCGACAGGGAAATGAGCAGTTCTTC.

This chain links TRBV29-1 with TRBJ1-1; D is unclear. Trimming took off 4 bases at V and 3 bases at J, with 15 bases between the two ends. Germline values: CDR1 SQVTM, CDR2 ANQGSEA. This CDR3 has 14 amino acids. CDR3 DNA: TGCAGCGTTGCCCCCCTTTTCGGGGACACTGAAGCTTTCTTT. Encoded protein: CSVAPLFGDTEAFF.

The chain couples TRBV18 to TRBJ2-1; D unclear. Germline V gene lookup returns CDR1 KGHSH and CDR2 LQKENI. Between the trimmed V and J ends, which lost 6 bases and 9 bases, there was a span of 27 bases. The CDR3 runs 17 residues. This CDR3 is CASSPRVQRFKDAEQFF. The CDR3 DNA sequence: TGTGCCAGCTCTCCAAGGGTCCAACGCTTTAAGGATGCTGAGCAGTTCTTC.

The chain recombines TRBV19 with TRBJ2-7, with 9 nucleotides matching TRBD1. V shed 10 bases, J shed 9 bases, and the junction held 19 bases outside the gene matches. The CDR3 contains 15 residues. From germline, CDR1 is LNHDA and CDR2 SQIVND (reference sequence). The CDR3 nucleotides read TGTGCCACCCGAATCACCAGGGACAGGGTAGATGTGCAGTACTTC. Encoded protein: CATRITRDRVDVQYF.

V is TRBV28 and J is TRBJ2-5, with D maybe TRBD1 (6 bases). V lost 6 bases to trimming and J lost 5 bases, with 22 bases between them. This CDR3 has 16 residues. Germline lookup yields CDR1 MDHEN and CDR2 SYDVKM. The CDR3 coding sequence is TGTGCCAGCAGCTTCTGGGCTAGGAACAGGGAGGAGACCCAGTACTTC. The encoded protein is CASSFWARNREETQYF.

This chain links TRBV28 with TRBJ1-3; possible D gene TRBD1, 5 bases. The length of the CDR3 is 13 residues. Trimming left V 2 bases short and J 7 bases short, with 9 bases between. Looked up from germline, CDR1 is MDHEN and CDR2 is SYDVKM. The CDR3 sequence: CASSLRGYNTIYF. Here the CDR3 DNA reads TGTGCCAGCAGTTTAAGGGGTTACAACACCATATATTTT.

To note about this clone: Other DNA variants within this sample encode the same CDR3. This chain joins TRBV19 and TRBJ2-7; D could derive from TRBD1 or TRBD2 (5 bases each). Trimming cost V 3 bases and J 2 bases, with 11 bases left between them. The CDR3 has 14 amino acids. The germline V gene has CDR1 LNHDA and CDR2 SQIVND (reference sequence). The CDR3 DNA is TGTGCCAGTAGTATTGAGAGAGGGGCCTACGAGCAGTACTTC. Protein sequence: CASSIERGAYEQYF.

The V and J genes are TRBV27 and TRBJ2-2, with no clear D. The CDR3 consists of 14 residues. Trimming shortened V by 7 bases and J by 1 base, and 10 bases separated the two germline ends. Germline V gene sequence: CDR1 MNHEY, CDR2 SMNVEV (reference sequence). The CDR3: CASNSALNTGELFF. DNA for the CDR3: TGTGCCAGCAATTCGGCCTTGAACACCGGGGAGCTGTTTTTT.

The V gene is TRBV13, the J gene TRBJ2-2, with D tentatively TRBD2 (6 bases). Germline-derived CDR1 and CDR2 are PRHDT and FYEKMQ (reference sequence). V was cut by 0 bases and J by 5 bases, with 16 bases left in between. This CDR3 is built from 17 residues. The chain's CDR3 is CASSLGLSGGSTGELFF. Written as DNA, the CDR3 is TGTGCCAGCAGCTTAGGCCTGAGTGGAGGGTCGACCGGGGAGCTGTTTTTT.

The J gene is TRBJ2-3, the V gene TRBV6-1; possibly TRBD2 for D (6 bases). The CDR3 has 15 residues. Trimming stripped 9 bases from V and 1 base from J, with 17 bases between. CDR1 and CDR2 (germline): MNHNS, SASEGT. The CDR3 sequence: CASYSGGRGTDTQYF. CDR3 sequence (DNA): TGTGCCAGTTACTCCGGGGGAAGGGGCACAGATACGCAGTATTTT.

The genes are TRBV2 and TRBJ1-2; TRBD1 matches 7 bases. The germline CDR1 and CDR2 sequences are SNHLY and FYNNEI. The trim removed 6 bases at V and 5 bases at J, leaving 12 bases unmatched. The CDR3 is 15 residues long. In nucleotides, the CDR3 is TGTGCCAGCAGCGATGCAACAGGGGTCGGATATGGCTACACCTTC. Amino acids: CASSDATGVGYGYTF. Full variable domain (rest looked up from reference TRBV2 and TRBJ1-2): EPEVTQTPSHQVTQMGQEVILRCVPISNHLYFYWYRQILGQKVEFLVSFYNNEISEKSEIFDDQFSVERPDGSNFTLKIRSTKLEDSAMYFCASSDATGVGYGYTFGSGTRLTVV.

This clone was seen a single time. The chain uses TRBV7-2 and TRBJ2-3; 7 nucleotides agree with TRBD2. The germline V gene encodes CDR1 SGHTA and CDR2 FQGNSA. CDR3 length: 16 amino acids. Germline trimming cut 5 bases from V and 3 bases from J; bases unmatched to any gene: 11. CDR3 coding DNA: TGTGCCAGCAGCCTCCGGCGGCGGGAGAAGACAGATACGCAGTATTTT. This encodes CASSLRRREKTDTQYF.

Turning to this clone: The sample has other DNA sequences that encode this CDR3 too. This sequence joins TRBV7-3 and TRBJ2-3; D is ambiguous. This CDR3 contains 14 residues. Germline CDR1 is SGHTA and CDR2 is FQGTGA. Trimming took off 1 base at V and 3 bases at J, with 8 bases between the two ends. The CDR3: CASSLSSATDTQYF. The DNA for the CDR3 is TGTGCCAGCAGCTTAAGCTCCGCGACAGATACGCAGTATTTT.

The chain carries TRBV5-1 and TRBJ2-2; D is uncertain. Germline V gene data show CDR1 as SGHRS and CDR2 as YFSETQ. This CDR3 is built from 16 residues. Trimming stripped 4 bases from V and 0 bases from J, with 13 bases between. The CDR3 nucleotides read TGCGCCAGCAGCCATCGGAGCGCGACGAACACCGGGGAGCTGTTTTTT. It specifies CASSHRSATNTGELFF.

This chain joins TRBV5-1 and TRBJ2-2, with a possible D match to TRBD1 (5 bases). Germline CDR1 SGHRS, CDR2 YFSETQ. Trimming took 0 bases from V and 3 from J, leaving 9 bases between them. The CDR3 covers 15 residues. DNA of the CDR3: TGCGCCAGCAGCTTGGCCAGGGCGGACACCGGGGAGCTGTTTTTT. Amino acid sequence: CASSLARADTGELFF.

The chain recombines TRBV28 with TRBJ2-1; 8 bases map to TRBD2. CDR1 and CDR2 from the germline V gene are MDHEN and SYDVKM. V lost 10 bases to trimming and J lost 7 bases; unmatched junction nucleotides: 15. The CDR3 has 15 amino acids. The CDR3 sequence is CATLGGGSAQNEQFF. For the CDR3, the DNA is TGTGCCACTCTCGGGGGGGGTTCAGCCCAGAATGAGCAGTTCTTC.

The rearrangement uses TRBV27 and TRBJ1-1; the D gene is possibly TRBD1 (5 bases). The CDR3 loop spans 13 amino acids. CDR1 is MNHEY, CDR2 SMNVEV, per germline (reference sequence). Trimming cost V 3 bases and J 5 bases, with 10 bases left between them. The CDR3, as DNA: TGTGCCAGCAGTTTCCAGGGAGAGACTGAAGCTTTCTTT. Protein: CASSFQGETEAFF.

The chain uses TRBV11-2 and TRBJ1-5; D ambiguous. The CDR3 runs 12 residues. CDR1 is SGHAT, CDR2 FQNNGV, per germline. V lost 3 bases, J lost 4 bases, and 4 bases lay in between. The CDR3 region is CASSLENQPQHF. The CDR3 coding sequence is TGTGCCAGCAGCTTGGAGAATCAGCCCCAGCATTTT.

CDR3 loop: CATRHLGSYSGNTIYF. In nucleotides, the CDR3 is TGTGCCACCCGCCATTTAGGGTCCTACTCTGGAAACACCATATATTTT. This chain connects TRBV19 to TRBJ1-3, with D unclear. Germline V gene lookup returns CDR1 LNHDA and CDR2 SQIVND (reference sequence). The V gene lost 10 bases and the J gene lost 0 bases, with 19 bases spanning the gap. The CDR3 runs 16 residues.